The rows below give T cell receptor beta chains drawn from one sample of a study of cytotoxic CD8 clonotypes in ibrutinib-treated CLL. Libraries were prepared by immunoSEQ multiplex PCR; TCRdb keeps only in-frame clonotypes and omits some of them. Here the sample spans 75,000 to 80,000 clones, around four fifths being singletons. The input for sequencing was PBMCs, taken after 24 months of ibrutinib treatment. Receptors were obtained from a human donor with chronic lymphocytic leukemia. CDR3s include the opening cysteine and the closing phenylalanine or tryptophan. Fields, in order: CDR3 protein, CDR3 DNA, V gene, CDR3 length, D gene, clone size, J gene. A D gene is named only where the DNA matches it firmly. Rows may omit the clone size; those that give it use once, few, many or a size class.

CDR3aa: CAISESTEETQYF
CDR3nt: TGTGCCATCAGTGAGTCGACGGAAGAGACCCAGTACTTC
v_gene: TRBV10-3
len: 13
d_gene: NA
abundance: NA
j_gene: TRBJ2-5

CDR3aa: CASSNTGTGGIVF
CDR3nt: TGTGCCAGCAGCAACACCGGGACAGGGGGCATCGTCTTC
v_gene: TRBV11-3
len: 13
d_gene: TRBD1
abundance: few
j_gene: TRBJ1-2

CDR3aa: CASSLTGELNTIYF
CDR3nt: TGTGCCAGCTCACTGACAGGGGAGTTGAACACCATATATTTT
v_gene: TRBV18
len: 14
d_gene: TRBD1
abundance: NA
j_gene: TRBJ1-3

CDR3aa: CASSSTRSTDTQYF
CDR3nt: TGTGCCAGCAGCTCGACTAGGTCCACAGATACGCAGTATTTT
v_gene: TRBV11-2
len: 14
d_gene: NA
abundance: NA
j_gene: TRBJ2-3

CDR3aa: CSVGTSSYEQYF
CDR3nt: TGCAGCGTCGGGACTAGCAGCTACGAGCAGTACTTC
v_gene: TRBV29-1
len: 12
d_gene: TRBD2
abundance: NA
j_gene: TRBJ2-7

CDR3aa: CASSATGINQPQHF
CDR3nt: TGTGCCAGCAGTGCCACAGGGATCAATCAGCCCCAGCATTTT
v_gene: TRBV2
len: 14
d_gene: NA
abundance: NA
j_gene: TRBJ1-5

CDR3aa: CASSFSGPVYEQYF
CDR3nt: TGTGCCAGCAGTTTTTCGGGACCTGTTTACGAGCAGTACTTC
v_gene: TRBV28
len: 14
d_gene: NA
abundance: NA
j_gene: TRBJ2-7

CDR3aa: CASRGPGDEQFF
CDR3nt: TGTGCCAGCAGGGGACCCGGGGATGAGCAGTTCTTC
v_gene: TRBV6-6
len: 12
d_gene: NA
abundance: NA
j_gene: TRBJ2-1

CDR3aa: CSVETGVGGPQHF
CDR3nt: TGCAGCGTTGAGACGGGGGTAGGTGGGCCCCAGCATTTT
v_gene: TRBV29-1
len: 13
d_gene: NA
abundance: NA
j_gene: TRBJ1-5

CDR3aa: CASSNPGEQYF
CDR3nt: TGTGCCAGCAGTAACCCTGGAGAGCAGTACTTC
v_gene: TRBV6-5
len: 11
d_gene: NA
abundance: NA
j_gene: TRBJ2-7

CDR3aa: CASSTAGAYNEQFF
CDR3nt: TGTGCCAGCAGCACCGCGGGAGCTTACAATGAGCAGTTCTTC
v_gene: TRBV5-4
len: 14
d_gene: TRBD2
abundance: NA
j_gene: TRBJ2-1

CDR3aa: CASRTTSGNAYEQYF
CDR3nt: TGTGCCAGCAGAACGACTAGCGGGAATGCCTACGAGCAGTACTTC
v_gene: TRBV2
len: 15
d_gene: TRBD2
abundance: once
j_gene: TRBJ2-7

CDR3aa: CASSSLHTRTPYNEQFF
CDR3nt: TGTGCCAGCAGTTCCCTCCATACCAGGACACCCTACAATGAGCAGTTCTTC
v_gene: TRBV28
len: 17
d_gene: NA
abundance: NA
j_gene: TRBJ2-1

CDR3aa: CASSGTGGQETQYF
CDR3nt: TGCGCCAGCAGTGGGACAGGGGGACAAGAGACCCAGTACTTC
v_gene: TRBV10-2
len: 14
d_gene: TRBD1
abundance: NA
j_gene: TRBJ2-5

CDR3aa: CASSKVGLAGVYNEQFF
CDR3nt: TGTGCCAGCAGCAAAGTGGGACTAGCGGGAGTTTACAATGAGCAGTTCTTC
v_gene: TRBV21-1
len: 17
d_gene: NA
abundance: NA
j_gene: TRBJ2-1

CDR3aa: CASSSRGVPEDEQYF
CDR3nt: TGTGCCAGCAGCTCGCGGGGGGTTCCGGAGGACGAGCAGTACTTC
v_gene: TRBV11-1
len: 15
d_gene: TRBD2
abundance: NA
j_gene: TRBJ2-7

CDR3aa: CASSLRLYNEQFF
CDR3nt: TGCGCCAGCAGCTTGAGGTTGTACAATGAGCAGTTCTTC
v_gene: TRBV5-1
len: 13
d_gene: NA
abundance: NA
j_gene: TRBJ2-1

CDR3aa: CASSVLAGVGYEQYF
CDR3nt: TGTGCCAGCAGCGTACTAGCGGGAGTAGGGTACGAGCAGTACTTC
v_gene: TRBV6-1
len: 15
d_gene: TRBD2
abundance: once
j_gene: TRBJ2-7

CDR3aa: CASSPPGANQPQHF
CDR3nt: TGTGCCAGCAGCCCACCGGGGGCAAATCAGCCCCAGCATTTT
v_gene: TRBV7-9
len: 14
d_gene: NA
abundance: NA
j_gene: TRBJ1-5

CDR3aa: CATVGGPGELFF
CDR3nt: TGTGCCACCGTTGGGGGGCCCGGGGAGCTGTTTTTT
v_gene: TRBV6-5
len: 12
d_gene: NA
abundance: NA
j_gene: TRBJ2-2

CDR3aa: CATSRDRGNEQFF
CDR3nt: TGTGCCACCAGCAGAGATCGGGGCAATGAGCAGTTCTTC
v_gene: TRBV15
len: 13
d_gene: NA
abundance: NA
j_gene: TRBJ2-1

CDR3aa: CASSPRADGYTF
CDR3nt: TGTGCCAGCAGCCCCCGGGCTGATGGCTACACCTTC
v_gene: TRBV6-5
len: 12
d_gene: NA
abundance: few
j_gene: TRBJ1-2

CDR3aa: CASSEGGGSSYEQYF
CDR3nt: TGTGCCAGCAGCGAGGGGGGCGGGAGCTCCTACGAGCAGTACTTC
v_gene: TRBV9
len: 15
d_gene: NA
abundance: once
j_gene: TRBJ2-7

CDR3aa: CASSSANNEQFF
CDR3nt: TGTGCCAGCAGTTCAGCAAACAATGAGCAGTTCTTC
v_gene: TRBV27
len: 12
d_gene: NA
abundance: NA
j_gene: TRBJ2-1

CDR3aa: CASSGNYEQYF
CDR3nt: TGTGCCAGCAGCGGCAACTACGAGCAGTACTTC
v_gene: TRBV11-2
len: 11
d_gene: NA
abundance: once
j_gene: TRBJ2-7

CDR3aa: CASRLSGFTDTQYF
CDR3nt: TGCGCCAGCAGACTTAGCGGCTTCACAGATACGCAGTATTTT
v_gene: TRBV5-1
len: 14
d_gene: NA
abundance: NA
j_gene: TRBJ2-3

CDR3aa: CASSLAGGQPQHF
CDR3nt: TGTGCCAGCAGCTTAGCAGGGGGACAGCCCCAGCATTTT
v_gene: TRBV7-9
len: 13
d_gene: NA
abundance: NA
j_gene: TRBJ1-5

CDR3aa: CASSRGRPRTDTQYF
CDR3nt: TGTGCCAGCAGCCGCGGACGTCCTCGGACAGATACGCAGTATTTT
v_gene: TRBV5-4
len: 15
d_gene: NA
abundance: once
j_gene: TRBJ2-3

CDR3aa: CASSHRQGVGYGYTF
CDR3nt: TGCGCCAGCAGCCACAGACAGGGGGTCGGGTATGGCTACACCTTC
v_gene: TRBV11-2
len: 15
d_gene: TRBD1
abundance: NA
j_gene: TRBJ1-2

CDR3aa: CASSPDGGLAGVTGVRNEQYF
CDR3nt: TGTGCCAGCTCACCAGACGGCGGACTAGCGGGAGTGACTGGAGTTCGGAACGAGCAGTACTTC
v_gene: TRBV18
len: 21
d_gene: TRBD2
abundance: NA
j_gene: TRBJ2-7

CDR3aa: CASQGGGGSNQPQHF
CDR3nt: TGTGCCAGCCAGGGAGGGGGCGGGAGCAATCAGCCCCAGCATTTT
v_gene: TRBV28
len: 15
d_gene: TRBD1
abundance: NA
j_gene: TRBJ1-5

CDR3aa: CASSSGSSDTQYF
CDR3nt: TGTGCCAGCAGTTCAGGCTCATCAGATACGCAGTATTTT
v_gene: TRBV28
len: 13
d_gene: NA
abundance: few
j_gene: TRBJ2-3

CDR3aa: CASSELASGSKETQYF
CDR3nt: TGCGCCAGCAGTGAGTTGGCTAGCGGGAGTAAGGAGACCCAGTACTTC
v_gene: TRBV10-1
len: 16
d_gene: TRBD2
abundance: NA
j_gene: TRBJ2-5

CDR3aa: CASSLSGSSGANVLTF
CDR3nt: TGTGCCAGTAGCCTATCGGGCAGCTCTGGGGCCAACGTCCTGACTTTC
v_gene: TRBV19
len: 16
d_gene: NA
abundance: NA
j_gene: TRBJ2-6

CDR3aa: CASSLGGVQPQHF
CDR3nt: TGTGCCAGCAGTTTAGGGGGGGTGCAGCCCCAGCATTTT
v_gene: TRBV28
len: 13
d_gene: NA
abundance: few
j_gene: TRBJ1-5

CDR3aa: CASTLASLTDTQYF
CDR3nt: TGTGCCAGCACCCTCGCTAGTCTTACAGATACGCAGTATTTT
v_gene: TRBV5-6
len: 14
d_gene: NA
abundance: NA
j_gene: TRBJ2-3

CDR3aa: CASSLVGGLDEQYF
CDR3nt: TGCGCCAGCAGCTTGGTGGGGGGGCTCGACGAGCAGTACTTC
v_gene: TRBV5-1
len: 14
d_gene: NA
abundance: NA
j_gene: TRBJ2-7

CDR3aa: CASSPSTGELFF
CDR3nt: TGTGCCAGCAGCCCGAGCACCGGGGAGCTGTTTTTT
v_gene: TRBV7-6
len: 12
d_gene: NA
abundance: NA
j_gene: TRBJ2-2

CDR3aa: CASSSSRTSRYEQYF
CDR3nt: TGTGCCAGCAGCTCGTCCCGGACTAGTCGTTACGAGCAGTACTTC
v_gene: TRBV5-4
len: 15
d_gene: TRBD2
abundance: NA
j_gene: TRBJ2-7

CDR3aa: CASGMDTDTQYF
CDR3nt: TGTGCCAGCGGCATGGACACAGATACGCAGTATTTT
v_gene: TRBV7-3
len: 12
d_gene: NA
abundance: once
j_gene: TRBJ2-3

CDR3aa: CASSLAAEPTGELFF
CDR3nt: TGTGCCAGCAGCTTAGCCGCAGAGCCCACCGGGGAGCTGTTTTTT
v_gene: TRBV5-4
len: 15
d_gene: NA
abundance: NA
j_gene: TRBJ2-2

CDR3aa: CASSRNTGELFF
CDR3nt: TGTGCCAGCAGCCGGAACACCGGGGAGCTGTTTTTT
v_gene: TRBV7-2
len: 12
d_gene: NA
abundance: once
j_gene: TRBJ2-2

CDR3aa: CASSYGGKNTEAFF
CDR3nt: TGTGCCAGCAGTTACGGGGGGAAGAACACTGAAGCTTTCTTT
v_gene: TRBV6-6
len: 14
d_gene: NA
abundance: NA
j_gene: TRBJ1-1

CDR3aa: CASSLAGGRLGDTQYF
CDR3nt: TGTGCCAGCAGCTTAGCGGGCGGGCGGCTGGGAGATACGCAGTATTTT
v_gene: TRBV7-2
len: 16
d_gene: NA
abundance: NA
j_gene: TRBJ2-3

CDR3aa: CASSLGPGQGSKNIQYF
CDR3nt: TGTGCCAGCAGCTTAGGTCCAGGACAGGGTTCCAAAAACATTCAGTACTTC
v_gene: TRBV7-2
len: 17
d_gene: TRBD1
abundance: NA
j_gene: TRBJ2-4

CDR3aa: CASSPGTDSTNTQYF
CDR3nt: TGTGCCAGCTCACCCGGGACTGACTCCACAAATACGCAGTATTTT
v_gene: TRBV18
len: 15
d_gene: NA
abundance: NA
j_gene: TRBJ2-3

CDR3aa: CASSLSSREDIQYF
CDR3nt: TGCGCCAGCAGCTTGTCATCTCGCGAGGACATTCAGTACTTC
v_gene: TRBV5-1
len: 14
d_gene: NA
abundance: NA
j_gene: TRBJ2-4

CDR3aa: CASSQDPGLGYGYTF
CDR3nt: TGCGCCAGCAGCCAAGATCCGGGGCTGGGGTATGGCTACACCTTC
v_gene: TRBV4-3
len: 15
d_gene: NA
abundance: NA
j_gene: TRBJ1-2

CDR3aa: CASSLNRDEAFF
CDR3nt: TGCGCCAGCAGCTTGAACAGGGATGAAGCTTTCTTT
v_gene: TRBV5-1
len: 12
d_gene: NA
abundance: NA
j_gene: TRBJ1-1

CDR3aa: CASSSQGTGVQETQYF
CDR3nt: TGCGCCAGCAGCTCCCAGGGGACAGGGGTACAAGAGACCCAGTACTTC
v_gene: TRBV5-1
len: 16
d_gene: TRBD1
abundance: NA
j_gene: TRBJ2-5

CDR3aa: CASSLDSYNGEQFF
CDR3nt: TGCGCCAGCAGCTTGGATAGTTATAACGGTGAGCAGTTCTTC
v_gene: TRBV5-1
len: 14
d_gene: NA
abundance: NA
j_gene: TRBJ2-1